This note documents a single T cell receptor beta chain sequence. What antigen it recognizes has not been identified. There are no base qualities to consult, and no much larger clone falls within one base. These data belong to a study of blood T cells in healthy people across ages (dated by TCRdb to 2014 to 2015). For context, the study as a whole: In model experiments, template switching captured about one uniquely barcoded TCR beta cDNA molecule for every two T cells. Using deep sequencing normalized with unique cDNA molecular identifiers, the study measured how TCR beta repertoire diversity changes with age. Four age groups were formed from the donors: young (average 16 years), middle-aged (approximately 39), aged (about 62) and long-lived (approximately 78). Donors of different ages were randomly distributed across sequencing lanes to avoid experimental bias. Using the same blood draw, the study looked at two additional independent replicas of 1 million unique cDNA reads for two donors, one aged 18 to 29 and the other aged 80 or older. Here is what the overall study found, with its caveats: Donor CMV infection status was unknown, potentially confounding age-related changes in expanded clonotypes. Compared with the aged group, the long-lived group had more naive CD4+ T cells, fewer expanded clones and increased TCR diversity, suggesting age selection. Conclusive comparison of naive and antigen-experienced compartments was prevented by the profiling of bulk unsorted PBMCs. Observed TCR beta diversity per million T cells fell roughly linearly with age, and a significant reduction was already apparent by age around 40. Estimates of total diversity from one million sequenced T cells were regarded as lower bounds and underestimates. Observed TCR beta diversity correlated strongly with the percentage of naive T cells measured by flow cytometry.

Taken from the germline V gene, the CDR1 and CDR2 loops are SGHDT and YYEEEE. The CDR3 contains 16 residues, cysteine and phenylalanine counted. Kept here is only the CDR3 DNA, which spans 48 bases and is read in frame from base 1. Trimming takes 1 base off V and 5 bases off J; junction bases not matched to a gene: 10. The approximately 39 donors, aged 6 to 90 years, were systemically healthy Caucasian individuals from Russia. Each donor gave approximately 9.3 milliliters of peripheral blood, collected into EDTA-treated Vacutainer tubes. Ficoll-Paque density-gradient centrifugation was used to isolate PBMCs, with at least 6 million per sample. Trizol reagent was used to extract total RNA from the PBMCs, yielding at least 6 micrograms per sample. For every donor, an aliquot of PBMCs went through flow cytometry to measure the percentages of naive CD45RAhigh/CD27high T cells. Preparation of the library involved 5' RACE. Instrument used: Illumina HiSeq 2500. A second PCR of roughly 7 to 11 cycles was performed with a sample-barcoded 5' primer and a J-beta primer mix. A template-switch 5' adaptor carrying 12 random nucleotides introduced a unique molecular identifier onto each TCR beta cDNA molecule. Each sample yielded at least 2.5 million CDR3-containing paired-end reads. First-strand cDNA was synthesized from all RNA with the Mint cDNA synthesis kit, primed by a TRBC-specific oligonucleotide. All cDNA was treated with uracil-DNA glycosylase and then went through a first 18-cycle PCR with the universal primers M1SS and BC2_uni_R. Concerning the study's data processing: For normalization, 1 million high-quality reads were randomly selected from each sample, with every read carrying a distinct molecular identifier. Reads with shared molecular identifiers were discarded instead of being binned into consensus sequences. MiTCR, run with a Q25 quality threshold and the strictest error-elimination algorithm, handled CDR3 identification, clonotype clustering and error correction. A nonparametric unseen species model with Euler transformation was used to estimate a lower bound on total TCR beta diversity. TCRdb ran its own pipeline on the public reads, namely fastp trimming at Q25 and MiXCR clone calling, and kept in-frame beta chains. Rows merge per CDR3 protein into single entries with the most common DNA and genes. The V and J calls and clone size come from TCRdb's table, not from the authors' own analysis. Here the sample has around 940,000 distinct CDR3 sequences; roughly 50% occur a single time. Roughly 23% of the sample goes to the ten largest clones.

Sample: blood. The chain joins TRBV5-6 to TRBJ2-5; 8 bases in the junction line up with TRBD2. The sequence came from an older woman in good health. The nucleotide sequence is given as TGTGCCAGCAGCTTGATCAGCGGGAGACAGCCGGAGACCCAGTACTTC. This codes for CASSLISGRQPETQYF.